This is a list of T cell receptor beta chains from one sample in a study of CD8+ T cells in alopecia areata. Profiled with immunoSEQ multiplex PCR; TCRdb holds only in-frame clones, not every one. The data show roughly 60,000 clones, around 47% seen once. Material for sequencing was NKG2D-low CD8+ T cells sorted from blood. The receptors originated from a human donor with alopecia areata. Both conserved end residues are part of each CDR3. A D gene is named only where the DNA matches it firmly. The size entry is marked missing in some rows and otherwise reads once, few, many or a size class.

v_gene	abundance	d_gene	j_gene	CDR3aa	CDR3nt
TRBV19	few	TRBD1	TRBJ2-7	CASGTGVYEQYF	TGTGCCAGCGGGACAGGGGTCTACGAGCAGTACTTC
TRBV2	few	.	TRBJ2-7	CASISEGSHEQYF	TGTGCCAGCATATCCGAAGGTAGCCACGAGCAGTACTTC
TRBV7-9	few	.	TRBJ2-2	CASSLGGMGITGELFF	TGTGCCAGCAGCTTAGGCGGGATGGGCATCACCGGGGAGCTGTTTTTT
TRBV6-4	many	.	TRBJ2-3	CASSHLKGADTQYF	TGTGCCAGCAGCCACCTAAAAGGGGCAGATACGCAGTATTTT
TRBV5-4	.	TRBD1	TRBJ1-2	CATLTGEDYGYTF	TGTGCCACTCTGACAGGGGAGGACTATGGCTACACCTTC
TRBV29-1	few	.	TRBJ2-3	CSVPSGMATSTDTQYF	TGCAGCGTACCCAGCGGAATGGCTACTAGCACAGATACGCAGTATTTT
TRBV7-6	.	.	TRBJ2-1	CASSLGSSSYNEQFF	TGTGCCAGCAGCTTAGGTTCCAGCTCCTACAATGAGCAGTTCTTC
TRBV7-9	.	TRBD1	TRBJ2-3	CASSSRVGQGNLDTQYF	TGTGCCAGCAGCTCAAGGGTGGGACAGGGGAATCTGGATACGCAGTATTTT
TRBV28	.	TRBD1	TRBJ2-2	CASSLGTAYTGELFF	TGTGCCAGCAGTCTCGGGACAGCTTACACCGGGGAGCTGTTTTTT
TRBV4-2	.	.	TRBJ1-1	CASRGGLNTEAFF	TGTGCCAGCCGCGGGGGTTTGAACACTGAAGCTTTCTTT
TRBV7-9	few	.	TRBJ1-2	CASGGPGSNYGYTF	TGTGCCAGCGGGGGACCAGGGAGCAACTATGGCTACACCTTC
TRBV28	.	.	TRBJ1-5	CATAKTGGHQPQHF	TGTGCCACCGCGAAGACAGGTGGTCATCAGCCCCAGCATTTT
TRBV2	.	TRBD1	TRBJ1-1	CASSGQGGAEAFF	TGTGCCAGCAGTGGACAGGGAGGTGCTGAAGCTTTCTTT
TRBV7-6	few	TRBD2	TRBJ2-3	CASSHSGGGTDTQYF	TGTGCCAGCAGCCATAGCGGGGGGGGCACAGATACGCAGTATTTT
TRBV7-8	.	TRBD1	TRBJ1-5	CASSLDGDRGHQPQHF	TGTGCCAGCAGCTTAGACGGGGACAGGGGGCATCAGCCCCAGCATTTT
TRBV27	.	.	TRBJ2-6	CASRTRGANVLTF	TGTGCCAGCAGGACCCGTGGGGCCAACGTCCTGACTTTC
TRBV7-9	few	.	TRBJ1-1	CASSHTPTGWTTEAFF	TGTGCCAGCAGCCATACGCCGACAGGCTGGACCACTGAAGCTTTCTTT
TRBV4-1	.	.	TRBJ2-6	CASSQAEGSGANVLTF	TGTGCCAGCAGCCAAGCGGAGGGCTCTGGGGCCAACGTCCTGACTTTC
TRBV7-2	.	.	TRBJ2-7	CASSETGPEQYF	TGTGCCAGCAGCGAAACGGGGCCCGAGCAGTACTTC
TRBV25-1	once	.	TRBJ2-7	CASSLLYEQYF	TGTGCCAGCAGTCTGTTGTACGAGCAGTACTTC
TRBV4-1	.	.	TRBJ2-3	CASSQGPAGWQYF	TGCGCCAGCAGCCAGGGACCAGCCGGGTGGCAGTATTTT
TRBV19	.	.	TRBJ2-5	CASSIGAHLYQETQYF	TGTGCCAGTAGTATTGGTGCTCACCTGTACCAAGAGACCCAGTACTTC
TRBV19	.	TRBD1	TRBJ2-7	CASSIGTGSYEQYF	TGTGCCAGTAGTATAGGGACAGGATCATACGAGCAGTACTTC
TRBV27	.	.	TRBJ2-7	CASSPIGVNYEQYF	TGTGCCAGCAGCCCCATAGGGGTGAACTACGAGCAGTACTTC
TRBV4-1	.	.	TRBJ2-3	CASSQEPVQTDTQYF	TGCGCCAGCAGCCAAGAGCCGGTACAAACAGATACGCAGTATTTT
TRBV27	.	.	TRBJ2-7	CASSLSGRPEQYF	TGTGCCAGCAGTTTATCGGGACGGCCGGAGCAGTACTTC
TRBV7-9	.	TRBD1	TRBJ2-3	CANSHRGVGVTDTQYF	TGTGCCAACAGCCACAGGGGTGTTGGTGTCACAGATACGCAGTATTTT
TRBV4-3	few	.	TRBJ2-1	CASSQDSDNEQFF	TGCGCCAGCAGCCAAGATTCAGACAATGAGCAGTTCTTC
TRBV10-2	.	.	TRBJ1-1	CASSEYSEAFF	TGCGCCAGCAGTGAGTATTCTGAAGCTTTCTTT
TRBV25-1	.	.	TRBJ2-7	CASGSYEQYF	TGTGCCAGCGGATCCTACGAGCAGTACTTC
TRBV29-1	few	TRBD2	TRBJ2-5	CSVVLLAGEETQYF	TGCAGCGTTGTACTATTAGCGGGGGAGGAGACCCAGTACTTC
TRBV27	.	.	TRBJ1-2	CASSGTPNYGYTF	TGTGCCAGCTCAGGAACTCCTAACTATGGCTACACCTTC
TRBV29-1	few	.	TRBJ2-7	CSVALGDYEQYF	TGCAGCGTTGCGCTCGGAGACTACGAGCAGTACTTC
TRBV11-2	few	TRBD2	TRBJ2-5	CASSLWSGGPQETQYF	TGTGCCAGCAGCTTATGGTCGGGGGGGCCCCAAGAGACCCAGTACTTC
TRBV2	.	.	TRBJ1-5	CASSGPGRSNQPQHF	TGTGCCAGCAGCGGCCCGGGAAGGAGCAATCAGCCCCAGCATTTT
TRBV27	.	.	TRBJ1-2	CASSLSRSPYGYTF	TGTGCCAGCAGTTTATCACGTTCTCCCTATGGCTACACCTTC
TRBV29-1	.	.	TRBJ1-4	CSVESQEGLFF	TGCAGCGTTGAAAGTCAGGAAGGTCTGTTTTTT
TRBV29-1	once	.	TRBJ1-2	CSVGLRNNTF	TGCAGCGTTGGGCTCCGCAACAACACCTTC
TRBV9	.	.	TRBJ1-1	CASSRRSTAPNTEAFF	TGTGCCAGCAGCCGTAGGTCGACAGCCCCGAACACTGAAGCTTTCTTT
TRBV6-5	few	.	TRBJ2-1	CASSPGPTYNEQFF	TGTGCCAGCAGTCCTGGACCTACCTACAATGAGCAGTTCTTC
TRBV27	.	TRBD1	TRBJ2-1	CASRLGQDQFF	TGTGCCAGCAGGTTAGGACAGGATCAGTTCTTC
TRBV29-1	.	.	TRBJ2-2	CSVDGGGTGELFF	TGCAGCGTTGACGGGGGAGGTACCGGGGAGCTGTTTTTT
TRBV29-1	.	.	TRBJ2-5	CSGNQGWETQYF	TGCAGCGGGAACCAAGGCTGGGAGACCCAGTACTTC
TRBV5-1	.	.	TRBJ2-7	CASSLQGGWYYEQYF	TGCGCCAGCAGCTTACAGGGAGGATGGTACTACGAGCAGTACTTC
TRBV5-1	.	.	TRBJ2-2	CASSFSGELFF	TGCGCCAGCAGCTTTTCGGGGGAGCTGTTTTTT
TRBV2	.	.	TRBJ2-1	CASRADSAGEQFF	TGTGCCAGCAGAGCGGACAGTGCTGGTGAGCAGTTCTTC
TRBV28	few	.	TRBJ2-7	CANPGRGPSSYEQYF	TGTGCCAACCCGGGGAGGGGGCCCAGCTCCTACGAGCAGTACTTC
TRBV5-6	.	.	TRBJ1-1	CASSLGHEAFF	TGTGCCAGCAGCTTGGGGCACGAAGCTTTCTTT
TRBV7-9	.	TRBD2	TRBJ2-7	CASSSAGTRTDEQYF	TGTGCCAGCAGCTCTGCCGGGACTAGGACCGACGAGCAGTACTTC
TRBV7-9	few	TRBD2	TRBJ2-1	CASSFGLAGLRNEQFF	TGTGCCAGCAGCTTTGGTTTAGCGGGATTAAGGAATGAGCAGTTCTTC
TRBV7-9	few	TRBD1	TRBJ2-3	CASSSRQGSKRDTQYF	TGTGCCAGCAGCTCGCGACAGGGGTCCAAGCGGGATACGCAGTATTTT
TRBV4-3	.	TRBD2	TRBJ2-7	CASSQVGREEQYF	TGCGCCAGCAGCCAAGTGGGGAGGGAGGAGCAGTACTTC